These 18 T cell receptor beta chains came from one sample sequenced in a study of spatial heterogeneity in lung cancer. Points from the study as a whole: Counts of expanded intratumoral alpha and beta TCRs tracked tumor mutation counts.

Time point defined: sample taken at primary tumor resection. Each CDR3 protein gets one entry after TCRdb re-called the 5' RACE reads with MiXCR. This sample has approximately 15,000 distinct CDR3 sequences, with roughly 5.7% found just once. Which antigens these TCRs recognize remains unknown. The input for sequencing was lung tumor tissue, taken at surgery. The receptor source for this set is a male donor with early-stage non-small cell lung cancer.

This clonotype was seen repeatedly, ten times or more. The rearrangement uses TRBV4-3 and TRBJ1-1, with 7 bases fitting TRBD1. Per germline, CDR1 LGHNA and CDR2 YSLEER. Unmatched junction bases numbered 1, after V lost 2 bases and J lost 1 base. CDR3 length equals 14 residues. This chain's CDR3 is CASSQWTGNTEAFF. The CDR3 DNA reads as TGCGCCAGCAGCCAATGGACAGGGAACACTGAAGCTTTCTTT.

The table lists this clonotype with many counts. J is TRBJ2-3 and V is TRBV3-1; TRBD2 matches at 9 bases. This CDR3 comprises 16 residues. Trimming removed 2 bases from V and 11 bases from J; junction bases left unmatched: 14. CDR1 is LGHDT and CDR2 is YNNKEL in the germline V gene (reference sequence). The chain's CDR3 is CASSQLGAEKAGGQYF. The CDR3 DNA reads as TGTGCCAGCAGCCAATTAGGGGCCGAAAAAGCGGGAGGGCAGTATTTT.

This clonotype was recorded a few times. This chain links TRBV4-2 with TRBJ2-1; 9 bases line up with TRBD1. In germline, CDR1 is LGHNA, CDR2 YNFKEQ. The CDR3 has 16 residues. The junction had 12 bases not matched to a gene; V was cut back by 3 bases and J by 9 bases. The CDR3 DNA sequence: TGTGCCAGCAGCCAGGCTACCGGGACAGGGAGTAGTGAGCAGTTCTTC. It specifies CASSQATGTGSSEQFF.

This clonotype showed up many times. The rearrangement uses TRBV7-2 and TRBJ1-2; TRBD1 is a possible D gene (6 bases). Per germline, CDR1 SGHTA and CDR2 FQGNSA. CDR3 length equals 13 residues. Deletions cut 1 base from V and 7 bases from J, with 10 bases between. As DNA, the CDR3 is TGTGCCAGCAGCTTAGACAGGGAGCCTGGCTACACCTTC. Translating gives CASSLDREPGYTF.

In its sample, this clonotype was seen a few times. This rearrangement joins TRBV5-1 to TRBJ1-4, with 10 bases matching TRBD1. The V and J ends lost 0 bases and 6 bases, in that order; junction bases with no gene match: 8. CDR3 size: 17 residues. CDR1 and CDR2 from the germline V gene are SGHRS and YFSETQ. In DNA form, the CDR3 reads TGCGCCAGCAGCTTGGAACCCTCCGGGACAGGGGATGAAAAACTGTTTTTT. Translating it yields CASSLEPSGTGDEKLFF.

This clonotype has ten or more counts. V is TRBV19 and J is TRBJ2-2; 10 bases are shared with TRBD2. CDR1 LNHDA and CDR2 SQIVND come from the germline V gene (reference sequence). Unmatched junction bases numbered 0, after V lost 2 bases and J lost 0 bases. The CDR3 contains 16 residues. This CDR3 reads CASSILAGANTGELFF. The CDR3 nucleotides are TGTGCCAGTAGTATACTAGCGGGGGCGAACACCGGGGAGCTGTTTTTT.

This clonotype has ten or more counts. V and J are TRBV2 and TRBJ2-4; a possible D gene is TRBD1 (7 bases). The CDR3 covers 16 residues. V lost 5 bases to trimming and J lost 1 base, with 15 bases between them. The germline V gene encodes CDR1 SNHLY and CDR2 FYNNEI. The CDR3: CASSLTRGVAKNIQYF. Here the CDR3 DNA reads TGTGCCAGCAGTCTGACCAGGGGGGTGGCCAAAAACATTCAGTACTTC. The whole variable domain, remainder taken from reference TRBV2 and TRBJ2-4, is EPEVTQTPSHQVTQMGQEVILRCVPISNHLYFYWYRQILGQKVEFLVSFYNNEISEKSEIFDDQFSVERPDGSNFTLKIRSTKLEDSAMYFCASSLTRGVAKNIQYFGAGTRLSVL.

There are many counts of this clonotype. This chain links TRBV6-5 with TRBJ1-5; no definite D call. Trimming removed 0 bases at V and 7 bases at J, with 4 bases between. The germline V gene has CDR1 MNHEY and CDR2 SVGAGI. The CDR3 extends over 12 amino acids. The CDR3 DNA reads as TGTGCCAGCAGTTACTCTGGCCAGCCCCAGCATTTT. Residues: CASSYSGQPQHF.

This clonotype was detected ten times or more. The chain has TRBV12-3 or TRBV12-4 and TRBJ1-1; no clear D. This CDR3 is 13 amino acids long. V was cut by 7 bases and J by 0 bases, with 9 bases left in between. In DNA form, the CDR3 reads TGTGCCAGCACCCTTTGGCTGAACACTGAAGCTTTCTTT. Translating gives CASTLWLNTEAFF.

This clonotype was seen many times. V gene TRBV11-2 combines with J gene TRBJ2-5; the D gene is possibly TRBD2 (6 bases). Germline V gives CDR1 SGHAT, CDR2 FQNNGV. The V end lost 5 bases, the J end lost 3 bases, and 16 bases lay between the germline ends. This CDR3 has 15 residues. In nucleotides, the CDR3 is TGTGCCAGCAGCCCGATGGGGGGTCCTAAAGAGACCCAGTACTTC. Its protein product is CASSPMGGPKETQYF. The whole variable domain, remainder taken from reference TRBV11-2 and TRBJ2-5, is EAGVAQSPRYKIIEKRQSVAFWCNPISGHATLYWYQQILGQGPKLLIQFQNNGVVDDSQLPKDRFSAERLKGVDSTLKIQPAKLEDSAVYLCASSPMGGPKETQYFGPGTRLLVL.

This clonotype was seen at least ten times. The genes are TRBV6-5 and TRBJ2-3; 7 nucleotides match TRBD2. Germline values: CDR1 MNHEY, CDR2 SVGAGI. The length of the CDR3 is 16 residues. Losses at the gene ends were 0 bases for V and 4 bases for J; bases not matched to a gene: 7. The CDR3 loop is CASSYSLGGSSDTQYF. The CDR3 DNA sequence: TGTGCCAGCAGTTACTCGTTGGGGGGGAGCTCAGATACGCAGTATTTT.

Many counts were recorded for this clonotype. J is TRBJ2-2 and V is TRBV27, with TRBD1 matching 8 bases. CDR3 length equals 16 residues. The germline CDR1 and CDR2 sequences are MNHEY and SMNVEV (reference sequence). Trimming took 5 bases from V and 3 from J; bases not matched to a gene: 8. As DNA, the CDR3 is TGTGCCAGCAGTCCCCCGGACAGGGCCTACACCGGGGAGCTGTTTTTT. Encoded protein: CASSPPDRAYTGELFF.

This clonotype has just a few counts. The chain joins TRBV11-2 to TRBJ2-7; 8 bases fit TRBD2. V shed 5 bases, J shed 6 bases, and the junction held 12 bases outside the gene matches. Per germline, CDR1 SGHAT and CDR2 FQNNGV. This CDR3 is built from 15 residues. Here the CDR3 DNA reads TGTGCCAGCAGCGAGAGCGGGGGCCTGAACGTCGAGCAGTACTTC. Residues: CASSESGGLNVEQYF.

This clonotype has more than one count but fewer than ten. The chain employs TRBV11-2 and TRBJ1-1, with 8 nucleotides matching TRBD1. Trimming at V came to 5 bases and at J to 4 bases, leaving 6 bases not matched to a gene. Germline V CDR1 and CDR2: SGHAT, FQNNGV. The CDR3 is 14 amino acids. The chain's CDR3 is CASSAFTGGTEAFF. Written as DNA, the CDR3 is TGTGCCAGCAGCGCGTTTACAGGGGGCACTGAAGCTTTCTTT. The whole variable domain, remainder taken from reference TRBV11-2 and TRBJ1-1, is EAGVAQSPRYKIIEKRQSVAFWCNPISGHATLYWYQQILGQGPKLLIQFQNNGVVDDSQLPKDRFSAERLKGVDSTLKIQPAKLEDSAVYLCASSAFTGGTEAFFGQGTRLTVV.

Many counts were recorded for this clonotype. This chain links TRBV30 with TRBJ2-1; D is undetermined. Trimming removed 3 bases at V and 7 bases at J, with 13 bases between. The CDR3 has 13 residues. Germline V gives CDR1 GTSNPN, CDR2 SVGIG (reference sequence). The CDR3 here is CAWRVKGGNEQFF. CDR3 coding DNA: TGTGCCTGGAGAGTAAAAGGTGGGAATGAGCAGTTCTTC.

This clonotype was picked up many times. V gene TRBV10-3 combines with J gene TRBJ2-7; possible D gene TRBD2, 5 bases. The CDR3 loop spans 15 amino acids. Trimming cost V 6 bases and J 5 bases, with 20 bases left between them. From germline, CDR1 is ENHRY and CDR2 SYGVKD. CDR3 nucleotide sequence: TGTGCCATCAGCTCCTCCGGAATGACTAACCACGAGCAGTACTTC. Protein product: CAISSSGMTNHEQYF.

The table lists this clonotype with many counts. The chain couples TRBV29-1 to TRBJ1-3; no reliable D call. Germline V gene data show CDR1 as SQVTM and CDR2 as ANQGSEA. V was trimmed by 0 bases and J by 0 bases, leaving 9 bases between them. This CDR3 has 15 amino acids. The CDR3 nucleotides are TGCAGCGTTGAAGAGGTTGCTCCCTCTGGAAACACCATATATTTT. It encodes CSVEEVAPSGNTIYF.

Many counts were recorded for this clonotype. The rearrangement links TRBV18 to TRBJ1-5; TRBD1 matches 9 bases. The length of the CDR3 is 15 residues. V shed 6 bases and J 6 bases; nucleotides not matched to a gene: 9. Germline V gene data show CDR1 as KGHSH and CDR2 as LQKENI. The CDR3 region has the DNA TGTGCCAGCTCCTCCGGGACAGGGCGGGCTCAGCCCCAGCATTTT. It codes for CASSSGTGRAQPQHF.